Listed below are T cell receptor beta chains from one sample, sequenced in a study of a mutant IDH1 vaccine in newly diagnosed glioma. No antigen has been assigned to these receptors. TCRdb keeps only in-frame clones here, not all; method: immunoSEQ multiplex PCR. The sample contains about 55,000 clones, under 90% of which appear only once. The sample here was PBMCs, taken from a glioma patient whose treatment included an IDH1 peptide vaccine. These receptors all stem from a man aged 40-55 years with glioma. Each CDR3 is given with its conserved first and last residue. The D gene is left open where the match is weak. Size is stated for part of the rows, as once, few or many counts, or as a class when the clone is expanded.

v_gene: TRBV5-1
abundance: .
j_gene: TRBJ1-6
d_gene: .
CDR3aa: CASSEGPYNSPLHF
CDR3nt: TGCGCCAGCAGCGAGGGACCTTATAATTCACCCCTCCACTTT

v_gene: TRBV18
abundance: few
j_gene: TRBJ1-2
d_gene: TRBD1
CDR3aa: CASSLDRALNGYTF
CDR3nt: TGTGCCAGCTCACTGGACAGGGCCCTAAATGGCTACACCTTC

v_gene: TRBV4-1
abundance: .
j_gene: TRBJ2-7
d_gene: .
CDR3aa: CASSQEGIWAYEQYF
CDR3nt: TGCGCCAGCAGCCAAGAGGGGATATGGGCCTACGAGCAGTACTTC

v_gene: TRBV1
abundance: .
j_gene: TRBJ2-1
d_gene: .
CDR3aa: CTSSNPRPRHIYNEQFF
CDR3nt: TGCACCAGCAGCAACCCGCGTCCCCGCCACATCTACAATGAGCAGTTCTTC

v_gene: TRBV7-8
abundance: .
j_gene: TRBJ1-1
d_gene: TRBD1
CDR3aa: CASSLTGGIEDTEAFF
CDR3nt: TGTGCCAGCAGCTTGACAGGGGGAATTGAGGACACTGAAGCTTTCTTT

v_gene: TRBV6-5
abundance: .
j_gene: TRBJ2-7
d_gene: .
CDR3aa: CASSYSTRGGYTEQYF
CDR3nt: TGTGCCAGCAGTTACTCTACCCGGGGTGGTTATACCGAGCAGTACTTC

v_gene: TRBV6-5
abundance: few
j_gene: TRBJ2-7
d_gene: .
CDR3aa: CASSLGGYEQYF
CDR3nt: TGTGCCAGCAGTTTGGGGGGCTACGAGCAGTACTTC

v_gene: TRBV19
abundance: .
j_gene: TRBJ1-5
d_gene: .
CDR3aa: CATGQSGDGPQHF
CDR3nt: TGTGCCACCGGCCAGTCGGGGGACGGGCCCCAGCATTTT

v_gene: TRBV14
abundance: .
j_gene: TRBJ2-7
d_gene: .
CDR3aa: CASSQDSKGEQYF
CDR3nt: TGTGCCAGCAGCCAAGACAGCAAGGGGGAGCAGTACTTC

v_gene: TRBV30
abundance: .
j_gene: TRBJ2-1
d_gene: TRBD2
CDR3aa: CAWSALAGGLYNEQFF
CDR3nt: TGTGCCTGGAGTGCTTTAGCGGGGGGCCTTTACAATGAGCAGTTCTTC

v_gene: TRBV2
abundance: .
j_gene: TRBJ2-3
d_gene: TRBD1
CDR3aa: CASRRQGTDTQYF
CDR3nt: TGTGCCAGCAGGAGACAGGGAACAGATACGCAGTATTTT

v_gene: TRBV6-6
abundance: .
j_gene: TRBJ1-5
d_gene: .
CDR3aa: CASSPLGRNQPQHF
CDR3nt: TGTGCCAGCAGTCCCCTCGGGAGGAATCAGCCCCAGCATTTT

v_gene: TRBV7-9
abundance: .
j_gene: TRBJ1-1
d_gene: .
CDR3aa: CASSLARYGATDRNTEAFF
CDR3nt: TGTGCCAGCAGCTTAGCGAGGTACGGGGCGACAGATCGCAACACTGAAGCTTTCTTT

v_gene: TRBV2
abundance: .
j_gene: TRBJ2-1
d_gene: .
CDR3aa: CASSRFPDYNEQFF
CDR3nt: TGTGCCAGCAGTCGCTTCCCTGACTACAATGAGCAGTTCTTC

v_gene: TRBV7-9
abundance: .
j_gene: TRBJ2-7
d_gene: TRBD1
CDR3aa: CATGQGITYEQYF
CDR3nt: TGTGCGACCGGACAGGGGATAACCTACGAGCAGTACTTC

v_gene: TRBV5-1
abundance: .
j_gene: TRBJ1-5
d_gene: .
CDR3aa: CASSPGTGVNQPQHF
CDR3nt: TGCGCCAGCAGCCCCGGGACGGGGGTCAATCAGCCCCAGCATTTT

v_gene: TRBV27
abundance: once
j_gene: TRBJ2-1
d_gene: TRBD2
CDR3aa: CASSPGTSGGTTYNEQFF
CDR3nt: TGTGCCAGCAGTCCCGGGACTAGCGGGGGGACAACCTACAATGAGCAGTTCTTC

v_gene: TRBV11-3
abundance: .
j_gene: TRBJ2-3
d_gene: TRBD2
CDR3aa: CASSQGLAGGTTQYF
CDR3nt: TGTGCCAGCAGCCAGGGACTAGCGGGGGGCACAACGCAGTATTTT

v_gene: TRBV7-9
abundance: few
j_gene: TRBJ1-4
d_gene: .
CDR3aa: CASSFVGSEKLFF
CDR3nt: TGTGCCAGCAGCTTCGTAGGGTCCGAAAAACTGTTTTTT

v_gene: TRBV5-1
abundance: .
j_gene: TRBJ1-1
d_gene: .
CDR3aa: CASRSHGGNTEAFF
CDR3nt: TGCGCCAGCAGATCACACGGAGGAAACACTGAAGCTTTCTTT

v_gene: TRBV18
abundance: .
j_gene: TRBJ1-1
d_gene: TRBD1
CDR3aa: CASSTTGPRMNTEAFF
CDR3nt: TGTGCCAGCTCAACGACAGGGCCCAGGATGAACACTGAAGCTTTCTTT

v_gene: TRBV27
abundance: .
j_gene: TRBJ2-7
d_gene: .
CDR3aa: CASSLSNTYQQYF
CDR3nt: TGTGCCAGCAGTTTATCGAACACGTACCAGCAGTACTTC

v_gene: TRBV29-1
abundance: .
j_gene: TRBJ2-1
d_gene: .
CDR3aa: CSVDGGGDEQFF
CDR3nt: TGCAGCGTTGATGGGGGGGGCGATGAGCAGTTCTTC

v_gene: TRBV7-8
abundance: .
j_gene: TRBJ1-6
d_gene: .
CDR3aa: CASSLGLRIYDSPLHF
CDR3nt: TGTGCCAGCAGCTTAGGGTTACGTATTTACGATTCACCCCTCCACTTT

v_gene: TRBV6-5
abundance: .
j_gene: TRBJ1-4
d_gene: .
CDR3aa: CASSYQGPNEKLFF
CDR3nt: TGTGCCAGCAGTTACCAGGGACCTAATGAAAAACTGTTTTTT

v_gene: TRBV29-1
abundance: .
j_gene: TRBJ1-2
d_gene: TRBD1
CDR3aa: CSVGQGVSFGYTF
CDR3nt: TGCAGCGTTGGACAGGGTGTGTCCTTCGGCTACACCTTC

v_gene: TRBV4-1
abundance: .
j_gene: TRBJ1-2
d_gene: TRBD1
CDR3aa: CASSQQTGQNRGGAYGYTF
CDR3nt: TGCGCCAGCAGCCAGCAAACGGGACAGAACAGAGGGGGCGCCTATGGCTACACCTTC

v_gene: TRBV5-4
abundance: .
j_gene: TRBJ2-5
d_gene: .
CDR3aa: CASRYLSGKETQYF
CDR3nt: TGTGCCAGCAGGTATCTTTCGGGGAAAGAGACCCAGTACTTC

v_gene: TRBV19
abundance: .
j_gene: TRBJ2-1
d_gene: TRBD1
CDR3aa: CASRTGTGLDNEQFF
CDR3nt: TGTGCCAGTCGAACCGGGACAGGGTTAGACAATGAGCAGTTCTTC

v_gene: TRBV2
abundance: .
j_gene: TRBJ2-2
d_gene: TRBD1
CDR3aa: CASTRQGISGELFF
CDR3nt: TGTGCCAGCACTCGACAGGGGATCAGCGGGGAGCTGTTTTTT

v_gene: TRBV6-1
abundance: once
j_gene: TRBJ2-4
d_gene: .
CDR3aa: CASSGDLGRDIQYF
CDR3nt: TGTGCCAGCAGTGGGGACCTGGGCCGGGACATTCAGTACTTC

v_gene: TRBV2
abundance: .
j_gene: TRBJ1-4
d_gene: TRBD1
CDR3aa: CASSGMGDRGEKLFF
CDR3nt: TGTGCCAGCAGTGGAATGGGGGACAGAGGAGAAAAACTGTTTTTT

v_gene: TRBV19
abundance: .
j_gene: TRBJ2-2
d_gene: TRBD1
CDR3aa: CASSGTGGYRLAGELFF
CDR3nt: TGTGCCAGTAGTGGTACAGGGGGCTACAGATTGGCCGGGGAGCTGTTTTTT

v_gene: TRBV18
abundance: .
j_gene: TRBJ1-2
d_gene: TRBD1
CDR3aa: CASSPRDRDSYGYTF
CDR3nt: TGTGCCAGCTCACCACGGGACAGGGATAGCTATGGCTACACCTTC

v_gene: TRBV12-5
abundance: .
j_gene: TRBJ2-7
d_gene: .
CDR3aa: CASGLTARAATPDEQYF
CDR3nt: TGTGCTAGTGGTTTGACCGCAAGGGCAGCCACCCCTGACGAGCAGTACTTC

v_gene: TRBV10-2
abundance: .
j_gene: TRBJ1-6
d_gene: .
CDR3aa: CASSRRGDNSPLHF
CDR3nt: TGCGCCAGCAGCAGGCGGGGGGATAATTCACCCCTCCACTTT

v_gene: TRBV15
abundance: .
j_gene: TRBJ2-3
d_gene: .
CDR3aa: CATSRGDTQYF
CDR3nt: TGTGCCACCAGCAGAGGAGATACGCAGTATTTT

v_gene: TRBV7-9
abundance: .
j_gene: TRBJ1-3
d_gene: .
CDR3aa: CASKDDSGNTIYF
CDR3nt: TGTGCCAGCAAGGACGACTCTGGAAACACCATATATTTT

v_gene: TRBV10-1
abundance: .
j_gene: TRBJ1-1
d_gene: .
CDR3aa: CASSSPGTEAFF
CDR3nt: TGCGCCAGCAGCTCTCCGGGCACTGAAGCTTTCTTT

v_gene: TRBV5-1
abundance: few
j_gene: TRBJ1-1
d_gene: .
CDR3aa: CASSYDPNTEAFF
CDR3nt: TGCGCCAGCAGTTATGATCCGAACACTGAAGCTTTCTTT